What follows describes a single TCR beta chain. Its target is not known. TCRdb reprocessed the 5' RACE reads; each CDR3 protein has one entry and no DNA is given. Recorded for this sample: 200,000 to 250,000 distinct CDR3 sequences. This record comes from a study of monozygotic twins with inflammatory bowel disease. Points from the study as a whole: IBD patients carried less diverse TCRbeta repertoires (inverse Simpson) than healthy co-twins.

The CDR3 is 13 amino acids. Per the germline V gene, CDR1 is DFQATT and CDR2 is SNEGSKA (reference sequence). The chain has TRBV20-1 and TRBJ1-1; TCRdb designates TRBD1, a call that cannot be tested without DNA. This TCR was sampled from a human donor with ulcerative colitis or Crohn's disease, or a healthy co-twin of an affected twin (not recorded which). Material for sequencing was blood. The CDR3 reads CSVWTGLNTEAFF.